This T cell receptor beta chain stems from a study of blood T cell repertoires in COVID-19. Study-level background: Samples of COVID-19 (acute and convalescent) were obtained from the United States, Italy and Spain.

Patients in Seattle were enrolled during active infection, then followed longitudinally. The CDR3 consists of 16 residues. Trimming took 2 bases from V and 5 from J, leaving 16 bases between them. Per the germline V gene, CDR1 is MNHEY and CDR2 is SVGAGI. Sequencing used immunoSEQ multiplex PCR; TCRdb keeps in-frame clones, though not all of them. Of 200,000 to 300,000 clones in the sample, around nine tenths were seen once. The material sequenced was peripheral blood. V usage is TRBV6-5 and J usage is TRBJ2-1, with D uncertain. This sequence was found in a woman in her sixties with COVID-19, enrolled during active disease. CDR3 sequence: CASSYVPRPIHNEQFF. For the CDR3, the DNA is TGTGCCAGCAGTTACGTCCCTAGACCCATCCACAATGAGCAGTTCTTC.